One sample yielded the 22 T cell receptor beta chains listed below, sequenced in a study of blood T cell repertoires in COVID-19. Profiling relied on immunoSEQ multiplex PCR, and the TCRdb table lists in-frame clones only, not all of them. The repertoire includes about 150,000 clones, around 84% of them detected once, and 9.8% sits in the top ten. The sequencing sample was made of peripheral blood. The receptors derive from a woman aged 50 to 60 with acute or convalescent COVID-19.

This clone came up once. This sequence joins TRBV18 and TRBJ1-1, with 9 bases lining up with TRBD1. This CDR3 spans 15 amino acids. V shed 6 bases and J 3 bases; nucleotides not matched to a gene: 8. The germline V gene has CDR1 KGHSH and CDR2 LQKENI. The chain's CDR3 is CASSLRTGADTEAFF. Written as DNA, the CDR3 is TGTGCCAGCTCCCTTAGGACAGGGGCGGACACTGAAGCTTTCTTT.

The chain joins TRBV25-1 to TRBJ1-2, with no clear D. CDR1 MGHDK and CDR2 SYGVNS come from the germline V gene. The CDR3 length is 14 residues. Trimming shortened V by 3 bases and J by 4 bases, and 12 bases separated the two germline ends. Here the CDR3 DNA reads TGTGCCAGCAGTGACACAAATCGGGTCTATGGCTACACCTTC. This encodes CASSDTNRVYGYTF.

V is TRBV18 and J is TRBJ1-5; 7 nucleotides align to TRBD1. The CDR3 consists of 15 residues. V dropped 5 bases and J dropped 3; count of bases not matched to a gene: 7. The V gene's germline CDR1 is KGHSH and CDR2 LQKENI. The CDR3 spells CASSETTGINQPQHF. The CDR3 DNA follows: TGTGCCAGCTCAGAGACGACAGGGATCAATCAGCCCCAGCATTTT.

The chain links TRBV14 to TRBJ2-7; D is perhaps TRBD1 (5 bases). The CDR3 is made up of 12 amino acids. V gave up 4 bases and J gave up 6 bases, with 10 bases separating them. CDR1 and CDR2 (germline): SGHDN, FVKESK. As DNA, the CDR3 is TGTGCCAGCAGCCTAATAAGGGGCGAGCAGTACTTC. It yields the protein CASSLIRGEQYF.

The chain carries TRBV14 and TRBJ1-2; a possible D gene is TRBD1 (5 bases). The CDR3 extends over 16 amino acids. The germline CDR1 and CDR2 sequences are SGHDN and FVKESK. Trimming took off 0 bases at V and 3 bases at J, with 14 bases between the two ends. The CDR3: CASSQDTGTLHYGYTF. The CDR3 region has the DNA TGTGCCAGCAGCCAAGATACGGGGACTCTGCACTATGGCTACACCTTC.

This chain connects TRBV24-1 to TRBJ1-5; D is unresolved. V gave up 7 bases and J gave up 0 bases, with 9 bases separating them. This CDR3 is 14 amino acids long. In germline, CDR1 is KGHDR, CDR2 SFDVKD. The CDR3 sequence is CATRGADSNQPQHF. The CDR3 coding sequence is TGTGCCACCAGGGGCGCCGATAGCAATCAGCCCCAGCATTTT.

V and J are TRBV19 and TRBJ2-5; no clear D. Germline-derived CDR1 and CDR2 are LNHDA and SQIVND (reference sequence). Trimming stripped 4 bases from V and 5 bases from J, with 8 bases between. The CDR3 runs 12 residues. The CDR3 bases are TGTGCCAGTAGTACCTTCGGGGAGACCCAGTACTTC. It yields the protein CASSTFGETQYF.

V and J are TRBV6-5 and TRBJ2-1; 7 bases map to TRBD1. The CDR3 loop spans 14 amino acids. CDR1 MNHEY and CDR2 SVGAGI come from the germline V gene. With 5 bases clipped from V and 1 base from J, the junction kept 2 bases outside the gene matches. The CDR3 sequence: CASSTQGSYNEQFF. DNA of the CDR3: TGTGCCAGCAGTACACAGGGGTCCTACAATGAGCAGTTCTTC.

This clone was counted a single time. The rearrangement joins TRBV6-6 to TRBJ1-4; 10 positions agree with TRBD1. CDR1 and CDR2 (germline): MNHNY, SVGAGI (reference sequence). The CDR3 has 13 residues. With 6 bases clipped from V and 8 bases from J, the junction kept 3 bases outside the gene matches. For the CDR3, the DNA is TGTGCCAGCAGGGGGACAGGGGTCGAAAAACTGTTTTTT. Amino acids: CASRGTGVEKLFF.

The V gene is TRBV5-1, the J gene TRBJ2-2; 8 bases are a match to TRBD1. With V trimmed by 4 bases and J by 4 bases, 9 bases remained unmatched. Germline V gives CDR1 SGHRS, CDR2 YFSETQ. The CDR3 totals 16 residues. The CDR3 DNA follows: TGCGCCAGCAGCCGGATTGGGACAGGTTTCACCGGGGAGCTGTTTTTT. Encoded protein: CASSRIGTGFTGELFF.

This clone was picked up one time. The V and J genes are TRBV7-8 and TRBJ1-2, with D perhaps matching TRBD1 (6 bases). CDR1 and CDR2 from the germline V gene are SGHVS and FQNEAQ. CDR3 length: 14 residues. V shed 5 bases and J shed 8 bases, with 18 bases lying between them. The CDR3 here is CASSRAGTSFGYTF. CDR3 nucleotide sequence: TGTGCCAGCAGCCGAGCCGGGACAAGTTTCGGCTACACCTTC.

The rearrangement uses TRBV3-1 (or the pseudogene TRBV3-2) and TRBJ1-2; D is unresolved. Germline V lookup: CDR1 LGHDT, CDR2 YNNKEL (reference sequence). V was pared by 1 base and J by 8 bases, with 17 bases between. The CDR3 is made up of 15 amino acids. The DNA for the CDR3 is TGTGCCAGCAGCCAAGTGGTTGTCAGCCGCGGGGGCTACACCTTC. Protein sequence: CASSQVVVSRGGYTF.

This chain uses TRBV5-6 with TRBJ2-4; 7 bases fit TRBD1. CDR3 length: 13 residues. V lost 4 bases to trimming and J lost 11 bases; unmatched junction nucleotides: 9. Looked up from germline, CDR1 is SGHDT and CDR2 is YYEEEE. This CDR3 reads CASSVTGEFVQYF. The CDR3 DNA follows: TGTGCCAGCAGCGTAACAGGGGAGTTCGTTCAGTACTTC.

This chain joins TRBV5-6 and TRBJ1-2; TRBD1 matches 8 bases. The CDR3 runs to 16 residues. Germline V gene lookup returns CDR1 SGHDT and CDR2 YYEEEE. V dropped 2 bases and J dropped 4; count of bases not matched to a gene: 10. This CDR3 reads CASSLAAGGAFYGYTF. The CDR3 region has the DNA TGTGCCAGCAGCTTAGCTGCAGGGGGCGCGTTCTATGGCTACACCTTC. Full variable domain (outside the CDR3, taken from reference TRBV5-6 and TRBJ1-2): DAGVTQSPTHLIKTRGQQVTLRCSPKSGHDTVSWYQQALGQGPQFIFQYYEEEERQRGNFPDRFSGHQFPNYSSELNVNALLLGDSALYLCASSLAAGGAFYGYTFGSGTRLTVV.

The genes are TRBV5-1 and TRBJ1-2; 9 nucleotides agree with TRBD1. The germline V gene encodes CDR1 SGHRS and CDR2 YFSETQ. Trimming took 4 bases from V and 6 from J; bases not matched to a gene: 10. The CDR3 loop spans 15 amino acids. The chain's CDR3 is CASSGITGGADGYTF. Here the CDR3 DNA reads TGCGCCAGCAGCGGGATTACAGGGGGCGCGGATGGCTACACCTTC. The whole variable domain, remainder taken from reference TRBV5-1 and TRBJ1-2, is KAGVTQTPRYLIKTRGQQVTLSCSPISGHRSVSWYQQTPGQGLQFLFEYFSETQRNKGNFPGRFSGRQFSNSRSEMNVSTLELGDSALYLCASSGITGGADGYTFGSGTRLTVV.

In DNA, the CDR3 is TGTGCCACCAGTGCCTCAGGACAGGGCTACAATCAGCCCCAGCATTTT. Protein product: CATSASGQGYNQPQHF. The J gene is TRBJ1-5, the V gene TRBV24-1, with 8 nucleotides matching TRBD1. The V gene's germline CDR1 is KGHDR and CDR2 SFDVKD. This CDR3 is built from 16 residues. The ends lost 5 bases at V and 3 bases at J; junction bases unmatched: 8.

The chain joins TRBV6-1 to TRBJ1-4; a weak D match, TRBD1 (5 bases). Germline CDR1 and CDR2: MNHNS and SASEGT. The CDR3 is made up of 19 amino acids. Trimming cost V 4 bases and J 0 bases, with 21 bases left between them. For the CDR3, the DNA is TGTGCCAGCAGTGCCCAGGGAAGCCAGCTGACAGCAACTAATGAAAAACTGTTTTTT. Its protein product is CASSAQGSQLTATNEKLFF.

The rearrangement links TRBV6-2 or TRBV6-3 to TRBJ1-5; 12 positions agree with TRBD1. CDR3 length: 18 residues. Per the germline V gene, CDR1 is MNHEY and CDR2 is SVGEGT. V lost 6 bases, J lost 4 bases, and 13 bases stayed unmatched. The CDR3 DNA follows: TGTGCCAGCAGCTTCGCCGGGACAGGGGGCGCGATAAATCAGCCCCAGCATTTT. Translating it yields CASSFAGTGGAINQPQHF.

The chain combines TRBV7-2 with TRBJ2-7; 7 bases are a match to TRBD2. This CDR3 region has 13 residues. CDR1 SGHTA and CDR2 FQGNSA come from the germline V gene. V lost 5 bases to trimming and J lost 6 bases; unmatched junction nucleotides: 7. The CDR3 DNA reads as TGTGCCAGCAGCACCGGGGGGAGGGGCGAGCAGTACTTC. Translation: CASSTGGRGEQYF. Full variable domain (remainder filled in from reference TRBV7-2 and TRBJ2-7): GAGVSQSPSNKVTEKGKDVELRCDPISGHTALYWYRQSLGQGLEFLIYFQGNSAPDKSGLPSDRFSAERTGGSVSTLTIQRTQQEDSAVYLCASSTGGRGEQYFGPGTRLTVT.

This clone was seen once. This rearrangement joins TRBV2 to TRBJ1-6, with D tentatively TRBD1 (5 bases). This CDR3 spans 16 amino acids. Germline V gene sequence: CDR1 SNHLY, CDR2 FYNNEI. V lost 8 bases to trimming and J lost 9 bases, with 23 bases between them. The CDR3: CASANDGGPAPSPLHF. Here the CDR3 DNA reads TGTGCCAGCGCCAACGACGGGGGTCCTGCCCCTTCACCCCTCCACTTT.

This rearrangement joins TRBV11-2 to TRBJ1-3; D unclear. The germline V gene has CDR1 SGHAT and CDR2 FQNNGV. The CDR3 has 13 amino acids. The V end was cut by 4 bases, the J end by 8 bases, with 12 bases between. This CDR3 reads CASSWIAEYTIYF. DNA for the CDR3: TGTGCCAGCAGCTGGATTGCGGAATACACCATATATTTT.

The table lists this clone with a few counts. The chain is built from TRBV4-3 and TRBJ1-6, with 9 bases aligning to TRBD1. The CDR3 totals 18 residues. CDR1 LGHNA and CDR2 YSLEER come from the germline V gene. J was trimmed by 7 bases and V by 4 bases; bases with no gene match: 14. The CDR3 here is CASSRQTSGTGWNSPLHF. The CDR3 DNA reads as TGCGCCAGCAGCCGACAAACCTCCGGGACAGGGTGGAATTCACCCCTCCACTTT.